Presented here are 19 T cell receptor beta chains from one specimen sequenced in a study of blood T cell repertoires in COVID-19 (dated by TCRdb to about 2020). Library generation was performed with the immunoSEQ multiplex PCR assay. The immuneACCESS repertoire file appears here via TCRdb, limited to in-frame rearrangements. These files lack a portion of the clones; in checked studies, under half of the deficit traces to unresolved V genes, and the cause of the others is not known. Recorded for this sample are 55,000 to 70,000 clones; about 81% of them occurred a single time. The ten largest clones represent 15% to 19% of the sample. The sample taken for sequencing was peripheral blood. The source is an elderly man with acute or convalescent COVID-19.

With regard to this clone: Sequence at one end of the junction differs from germline and may be a read error. The rearrangement uses TRBV6-1 and TRBJ2-7, with D possibly matching TRBD1 (5 bases). Germline V gives CDR1 MNHNS, CDR2 SASEGT. The CDR3 sequence is 12 residues long. CDR3 bases: TGTGCCGGCAGTGAAAGAGGTGGACAAACACACTTC. Protein sequence: CAGSERGGQTHF.

The V gene is TRBV7-9, the J gene TRBJ2-6; 7 positions agree with TRBD1. Per germline, CDR1 SEHNR and CDR2 FQNEAQ (reference sequence). J was trimmed by 0 bases and V by 3 bases; bases with no gene match: 5. CDR3 length equals 17 residues. CDR3 sequence (DNA): TGTGCCAGCAGCTTCAAGGGGGCCTACTCTGGGGCCAACGTCCTGACTTTC. It translates to CASSFKGAYSGANVLTF.

The chain joins TRBV3-1 (or the pseudogene TRBV3-2) to TRBJ1-2; 12 nucleotides match TRBD1. There are 15 residues in the CDR3. The ends lost 0 bases at V and 8 bases at J; junction bases unmatched: 4. Germline V gene lookup returns CDR1 LGHDT and CDR2 YNNKEL (reference sequence). CDR3 amino acids: CASSQDGTGGRGYTF. The DNA of the CDR3 is TGTGCCAGCAGCCAAGATGGGACAGGGGGCAGGGGCTACACCTTC.

The chain employs TRBV29-1 and TRBJ2-1; 13 nucleotides match TRBD2. The germline gives CDR1 SQVTM, CDR2 ANQGSEA. V gave up 4 bases and J gave up 7 bases; unmatched junction bases: 4. The CDR3 spans 14 residues. The CDR3 DNA is TGCAGCGTTGGGACTAGCGGGAGTGGGAATGAGCAGTTCTTC. This codes for CSVGTSGSGNEQFF.

The gene calls are TRBV27 and TRBJ2-4; TRBD1 agrees at 7 bases. The CDR3 runs 15 residues. J gave up 6 bases and V 6 bases, and 11 bases lay outside the gene matches. The germline CDR1 and CDR2 sequences are MNHEY and SMNVEV (reference sequence). CDR3 sequence reads: CASSRRQGAANIQYF. DNA of the CDR3: TGTGCCAGCAGCCGAAGACAGGGAGCGGCAAACATTCAGTACTTC.

This clone was seen a few times. V is TRBV7-9 and J is TRBJ1-2, with 11 bases aligning to TRBD1. J gave up 6 bases and V 2 bases, and 11 bases lay outside the gene matches. This CDR3 spans 17 amino acids. Looked up from germline, CDR1 is SEHNR and CDR2 is FQNEAQ (reference sequence). CDR3 residues: CASSLNPPGQGANGYTF. The DNA of the CDR3 is TGTGCCAGCAGCTTAAACCCCCCAGGACAGGGGGCCAATGGCTACACCTTC.

The rearrangement links TRBV6-2 or TRBV6-3 to TRBJ1-2; the D is unclear. Deletions cut 2 bases from V and 2 bases from J, with 6 bases between. Germline values: CDR1 MNHEY, CDR2 SVGEGT. The CDR3 covers 13 residues. Here the CDR3 DNA reads TGTGCCAGCAGTTACAAACAGAACTATGGCTACACCTTC. It specifies CASSYKQNYGYTF.

V is TRBV23-1 and J is TRBJ2-7, with 9 nucleotides matching TRBD1. TRBV23-1 is sorted into the ORF group, with uncertain function. The CDR3 length is 18 residues. Trimming cost V 1 base and J 3 bases; bases outside gene matches: 13. The CDR3 DNA reads as TGCGCCAGCAGTCAATATGGGGGATCCCGGGACAGGGACTACGAGCAGTACTTC. Protein: CASSQYGGSRDRDYEQYF.

This chain uses TRBV7-9 with TRBJ2-5; 11 positions match TRBD2. The CDR3 runs to 15 residues. With V trimmed by 3 bases and J by 5 bases, 5 bases remained unmatched. Germline V lookup: CDR1 SEHNR, CDR2 FQNEAQ (reference sequence). This CDR3 is CASSFTSGSRETQYF. The CDR3 nucleotides are TGTGCCAGCAGCTTTACTAGCGGGAGCAGGGAGACCCAGTACTTC. Combining the CDR3 with reference TRBV7-9 and TRBJ2-5 gives the whole variable domain DTGVSQNPRHKITKRGQNVTFRCDPISEHNRLYWYRQTLGQGPEFLTYFQNEAQLEKSRLLSDRFSAERPKGSFSTLEIQRTEQGDSAMYLCASSFTSGSRETQYFGPGTRLLVL.

The rearrangement links TRBV6-6 to TRBJ1-2; the match to TRBD1 covers 9 bases. The CDR3 loop spans 15 amino acids. V gave up 5 bases and J gave up 6 bases; unmatched junction bases: 10. CDR1 MNHNY and CDR2 SVGAGI come from the germline V gene (reference sequence). The CDR3 DNA reads as TGTGCCAGCAGTGGACCCGGTGACAGGGGGGATGGCTACACCTTC. Protein sequence: CASSGPGDRGDGYTF.

The chain is built from TRBV30 and TRBJ1-4, with unresolved D. CDR3 length equals 14 residues. Deletions cut 1 base from V and 8 bases from J, with 14 bases between. The V gene's germline CDR1 is GTSNPN and CDR2 SVGIG (reference sequence). Here the CDR3 reads CAWSDGGEGEKLFF. For the CDR3, the DNA is TGTGCCTGGAGTGACGGAGGTGAAGGAGAAAAACTGTTTTTT.

The J gene is TRBJ2-7, the V gene TRBV4-3, with 14 bases that match TRBD2. V was pared by 5 bases and J by 0 bases, with 15 bases of the junction left unmatched. The germline gives CDR1 LGHNA, CDR2 YSLEER. The CDR3 consists of 20 residues. As DNA, the CDR3 is TGCGCCAGCAGCGAATTTGTGACTAGCGGGAGGGCCGGAAGCTCCTACGAGCAGTACTTC. Its translation is CASSEFVTSGRAGSSYEQYF.

This rearrangement joins TRBV7-2 to TRBJ2-1; TRBD2 might be the D (5 bases). Germline V gene sequence: CDR1 SGHTA, CDR2 FQGNSA. V dropped 5 bases and J dropped 5 bases, with 13 bases sitting between them. CDR3 length equals 14 residues. The CDR3 DNA follows: TGTGCCAGCAGCCCCGCCCGGGAAAACAATGAGCAGTTCTTC. It encodes CASSPARENNEQFF.

The rearrangement uses TRBV6-5 and TRBJ1-3; possibly TRBD1 for D (6 bases). Trimming took 6 bases from V and 0 from J, leaving 12 bases between them. The CDR3 length is 15 residues. Germline CDR1 and CDR2: MNHEY and SVGAGI. The CDR3 bases are TGTGCCAGCAGGACAGGCGCCCTCTCTGGAAACACCATATATTTT. Translation gives CASRTGALSGNTIYF.

The chain is built from TRBV3-1 (or the pseudogene TRBV3-2) and TRBJ1-2, with a tentative D call TRBD1 (6 bases). Germline loops: CDR1 LGHDT, CDR2 YNNKEL (reference sequence). Trimming shortened V by 0 bases and J by 3 bases, and 14 bases separated the two germline ends. The CDR3 sequence is 16 residues long. This CDR3 reads CASSQDRSQGDYGYTF. Written as DNA, the CDR3 is TGTGCCAGCAGCCAAGATCGGTCACAGGGTGACTATGGCTACACCTTC.

The chain combines TRBV3-1 (or the pseudogene TRBV3-2) with TRBJ1-2; 7 positions match TRBD1. The V segment lost 4 bases and the J segment 5 bases; nucleotides outside the gene matches: 7. Germline CDR1 LGHDT, CDR2 YNNKEL (reference sequence). The CDR3 length is 14 residues. The CDR3 bases are TGTGCCAGCAGCCCCGCGGCAGGGGGTTATGGCTACACCTTC. Protein sequence: CASSPAAGGYGYTF.

The J gene is TRBJ2-7, the V gene TRBV7-2; 13 bases are shared with TRBD2. V was pared by 8 bases and J by 3 bases, with 7 bases of the junction left unmatched. The CDR3 contains 15 residues. Germline CDR1 SGHTA, CDR2 FQGNSA. The CDR3: CASGRLAGGVYEQYF. In nucleotides, the CDR3 is TGTGCCAGCGGCAGACTAGCGGGGGGCGTCTACGAGCAGTACTTC.

The DNA of the CDR3 is TGTGCCAGCAGTCCTCGGGACAGGCCTGGAAACACCATATATTTT. This codes for CASSPRDRPGNTIYF. V gene TRBV6-5 combines with J gene TRBJ1-3, with 8 bases that match TRBD1. CDR3 length equals 15 residues. V gave up 5 bases and J gave up 2 bases; unmatched junction bases: 5. Germline loops: CDR1 MNHEY, CDR2 SVGAGI.

CDR3 loop: CASSYGGQTSNYGYTF. In DNA form, the CDR3 reads TGTGCCAGCAGTTACGGAGGACAGACCTCTAACTATGGCTACACCTTC. The J gene is TRBJ1-2, the V gene TRBV6-5; D might be TRBD1 (6 bases). Trimming took off 2 bases at V and 0 bases at J, with 13 bases between the two ends. The CDR3 extends over 16 amino acids. Germline CDR1 and CDR2: MNHEY and SVGAGI.